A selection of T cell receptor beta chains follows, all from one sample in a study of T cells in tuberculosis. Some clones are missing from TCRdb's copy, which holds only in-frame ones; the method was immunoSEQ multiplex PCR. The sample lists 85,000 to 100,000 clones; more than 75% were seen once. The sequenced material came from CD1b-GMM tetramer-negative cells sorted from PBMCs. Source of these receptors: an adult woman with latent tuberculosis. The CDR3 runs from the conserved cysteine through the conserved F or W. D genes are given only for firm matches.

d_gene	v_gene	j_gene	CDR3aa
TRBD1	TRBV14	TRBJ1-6	CASKRTGGSYNSPLHF
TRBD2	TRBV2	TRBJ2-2	CASSEGGLAGGTNTGELFF
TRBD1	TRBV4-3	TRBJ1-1	CASSHTRQGEAFF
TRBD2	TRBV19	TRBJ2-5	CASSPWTSGGAETQYF
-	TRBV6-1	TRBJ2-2	CASSTGYGTGELFF
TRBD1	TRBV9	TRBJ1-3	CASSSGTGVGNTIYF
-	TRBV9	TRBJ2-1	CASSVATPGGNEQFF
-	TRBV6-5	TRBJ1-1	CASSSPGSSTEAFF
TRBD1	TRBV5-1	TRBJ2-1	CASSTDRAYEQFF
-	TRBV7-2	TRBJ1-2	CASSLVGPGPANYGYTF
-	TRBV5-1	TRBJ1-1	CASSPSLTGEAFF
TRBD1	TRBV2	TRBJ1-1	CASSLGQGNTEAFF
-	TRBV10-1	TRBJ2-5	CASSETSGVGSQYF
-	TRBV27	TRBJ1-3	CASSTSGLNTIYF
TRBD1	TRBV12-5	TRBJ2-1	CASGSGTGAYNEQFF
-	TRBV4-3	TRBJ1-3	CASSQDSIDSGNTIYF